This T cell receptor (beta chain) emerged from a study of cytomegalovirus exposure and HLA in healthy donors. About the study: Earlier work reported approximately 110 million unique TCR beta sequences from about 170 million T cells. General study findings and limits: 87-base-pair reads could not separate some V segments, including TRBV6-2 and TRBV6-3.

Turning to this clone: Its target is not known.

Trimming left V 2 bases short and J 7 bases short, with 14 bases between. The CDR3 extends over 14 amino acids. Looked up from germline, CDR1 is GTSNPN and CDR2 is SVGIG (reference sequence). Primers included in the PCR were 60 Vbeta and 13 Jbeta primers. TCRdb keeps only in-frame clones here, not all; method: immunoSEQ multiplex PCR. The sample lists about 190,000 clones, 75% to 80% occurring once. Material: PBMCs. The V call is TRBV30, the J call TRBJ1-4; D possibly corresponds to TRBD1 (5 bases). The TCR sequence derives from a woman aged 25 to 39 in good health and CMV-seropositive. This CDR3 reads CAWSPRDLGEKLFF. CDR3 bases: TGTGCCTGGAGTCCCCGGGACTTAGGTGAAAAACTGTTTTTT.